This T cell receptor beta chain was profiled in a study of blood T cell repertoires in COVID-19. The wider study: The United States, Italy and Spain were the sources of the acute and convalescent COVID-19 samples. T cells, B-cell-depleted T cells, or PBMCs supplied cDNA or gDNA.

In the authors' methods: Reference gene primer amplification yielded estimated nucleated cell counts. The data were produced by immunoSEQ multiplex PCR, yet TCRdb's version contains in-frame clones alone and is incomplete. V, J and clone size are taken as reported in that table, and D and trimming were inferred from the DNA itself. Of some 200,000 clones in the sample, around 85% are singletons; the top ten hold roughly 2.4%. The CDR3 is 14 residues long. Germline V gene data show CDR1 as MGHRA and CDR2 as YSYEKL. V shed 3 bases and J shed 5 bases, with 11 bases lying between them. V and J are TRBV4-1 and TRBJ2-1; TRBD2 might be the D (6 bases). The sequence came from a woman aged 45-60 years with acute or convalescent COVID-19. Sequencing was done on a sample of peripheral blood. The CDR3 DNA sequence: TGCGCCAGCAGCCACCTCCGACTAGACAATGAGCAGTTCTTC. Translated, it gives CASSHLRLDNEQFF.